The 14 T cell receptor beta chains reported below all come from one sample, sequenced in a study of technical replicates of blood from several donors listed by TCRdb under 2017. Receptor amplification or capture employed the immunoSEQ multiplex PCR assay. Here the immuneACCESS table is served through TCRdb, limited to in-frame sequences with V and J called. Missing clones are a known gap in these copies; in checked studies unresolved V genes cover under half, and the rest lacks a known reason. The sample contains tens of thousands of clones, around 84% of them found a single time. In total, the top ten clones hold under 6.5% of the sample. The specimen was PBMCs. The receptor source for this set is a human donor in good health. Some clones in this sample may be carry-over from other donors' samples.

The chain carries TRBV9 and TRBJ2-7, with 10 bases aligning to TRBD2. V lost 0 bases to trimming and J lost 7 bases; unmatched junction nucleotides: 7. The CDR3 consists of 15 residues. CDR1 SGDLS and CDR2 YYNGEE come from the germline V gene. The CDR3 reads CASSVGLAGVQEQYF. CDR3 DNA sequence: TGTGCCAGCAGCGTAGGGCTAGCGGGAGTACAGGAGCAGTACTTC. Complete variable domain (other parts from reference TRBV9 and TRBJ2-7): DSGVTQTPKHLITATGQRVTLRCSPRSGDLSVYWYQQSLDQGLQFLIQYYNGEERAKGNILERFSAQQFPDLHSELNLSSLELGDSALYFCASSVGLAGVQEQYFGPGTRLTVT.

The chain combines TRBV30 with TRBJ2-1, with TRBD2 matching 7 bases. The CDR3 runs to 15 residues. The germline V gene encodes CDR1 GTSNPN and CDR2 SVGIG (reference sequence). The trim removed 4 bases at V and 9 bases at J, leaving 15 bases unmatched. CDR3 amino acids: CAWTGAGRERGEQFF. DNA of the CDR3: TGTGCCTGGACTGGTGCAGGGCGGGAGCGGGGTGAGCAGTTCTTC.

The chain uses TRBV11-3 and TRBJ2-7, with 7 bases lining up with TRBD1. This CDR3 region has 14 residues. Germline V gene lookup returns CDR1 SGHNT and CDR2 YENEEA. The trim removed 3 bases at V and 5 bases at J, leaving 7 bases unmatched. This chain's CDR3 is CASSFQGDSDEQYF. CDR3 nucleotides: TGTGCCAGCAGCTTCCAGGGGGATTCCGACGAGCAGTACTTC.

The chain couples TRBV6-5 to TRBJ1-4; 9 positions agree with TRBD1. The CDR3 is 14 amino acids. V gave up 6 bases and J gave up 4 bases; unmatched junction bases: 3. Germline CDR1 and CDR2: MNHEY and SVGAGI. This chain's CDR3 is CASRMTGGNEKLFF. CDR3 nucleotide sequence: TGTGCCAGCAGGATGACAGGGGGTAATGAAAAACTGTTTTTT.

The chain employs TRBV5-6 and TRBJ2-3, with 7 bases fitting TRBD2. The V gene end was trimmed by 2 bases and the J gene end by 0 bases; junction bases not matched to a gene: 12. CDR1 and CDR2 from the germline V gene are SGHDT and YYEEEE. CDR3 length equals 18 residues. The CDR3 is CASSFSSGTKRSTDTQYF. Written as DNA, the CDR3 is TGTGCCAGCAGCTTTTCCAGCGGGACGAAACGAAGCACAGATACGCAGTATTTT. The entire variable domain, with the rest obtained from reference TRBV5-6 and TRBJ2-3, is as follows: DAGVTQSPTHLIKTRGQQVTLRCSPKSGHDTVSWYQQALGQGPQFIFQYYEEEERQRGNFPDRFSGHQFPNYSSELNVNALLLGDSALYLCASSFSSGTKRSTDTQYFGPGTRLTVL.

V and J are TRBV7-2 and TRBJ1-5; D gene unclear. V was trimmed by 1 base and J by 9 bases, leaving 16 bases between them. The CDR3 loop spans 15 amino acids. Per the germline V gene, CDR1 is SGHTA and CDR2 is FQGNSA. CDR3: CASSLGVNSGWPQHF. The CDR3 nucleotides are TGTGCCAGCAGCTTAGGTGTGAACAGCGGCTGGCCCCAGCATTTT.

The J gene is TRBJ1-3, the V gene TRBV11-2; D possibly corresponds to TRBD1 (6 bases). CDR3 size: 18 residues. CDR1 SGHAT and CDR2 FQNNGV come from the germline V gene. Between the trimmed V and J ends, which lost 5 bases and 0 bases, there was a span of 20 bases. The CDR3 DNA follows: TGTGCCAGCAGCCCAAATCAATGGCCAGGGGTCTCTGGAAACACCATATATTTT. This sequence encodes CASSPNQWPGVSGNTIYF.

The chain employs TRBV7-2 and TRBJ2-2; D is uncertain. Germline V CDR1 and CDR2: SGHTA, FQGNSA. V gave up 4 bases and J gave up 5 bases, with 8 bases separating them. CDR3 size: 13 residues. CDR3 region: CASSSYGTGELFF. The DNA for the CDR3 is TGTGCCAGCAGCTCCTACGGTACCGGGGAGCTGTTTTTT.

This chain uses TRBV11-2 with TRBJ1-2; D possibly corresponds to TRBD1 (5 bases). This CDR3 is 15 amino acids long. The germline V gene has CDR1 SGHAT and CDR2 FQNNGV. The ends were cut back, 1 base at V and 0 bases at J, with 9 bases in the middle. DNA for the CDR3: TGTGCCAGCAGCTTAGTTGGAGGGGCTAACTATGGCTACACCTTC. Its translation: CASSLVGGANYGYTF.

The sample holds one count of this clone. The V and J genes are TRBV30 and TRBJ2-1, with unresolved D. The CDR3 runs to 13 residues. CDR1 is GTSNPN, CDR2 SVGIG, per germline (reference sequence). Trimming removed 1 base at V and 8 bases at J, with 12 bases between. CDR3 region: CAWSGLVGYEQFF. DNA of the CDR3: TGTGCCTGGAGTGGGCTAGTAGGATATGAGCAGTTCTTC. Using reference TRBV30 and TRBJ2-1 for the parts outside the CDR3, the full variable domain is SQTIHQWPATLVQPVGSPLSLECTVEGTSNPNLYWYRQAAGRGLQLLFYSVGIGQISSEVPQNLSASRPQDRQFILSSKKLLLSDSGFYLCAWSGLVGYEQFFGPGTRLTVL.

The table lists this clone with a count of one. The gene calls are TRBV7-9 and TRBJ1-1; possible D gene TRBD1, 5 bases. Germline V gene lookup returns CDR1 SEHNR and CDR2 FQNEAQ (reference sequence). Trimming stripped 4 bases from V and 6 bases from J, with 18 bases between. The CDR3 loop spans 15 amino acids. Written as DNA, the CDR3 is TGTGCCAGCAGCTCCCCAGCCGGGGGAGCGGCTGAAGCTTTCTTT. This codes for CASSSPAGGAAEAFF.

V and J are TRBV11-1 and TRBJ1-1, with 12 bases aligning to TRBD1. CDR1 SGHAT and CDR2 FQDESV come from the germline V gene (reference sequence). The junction had 7 bases not matched to a gene; V was cut back by 5 bases and J by 6 bases. CDR3 length equals 15 residues. CDR3 in amino acids: CASSPEGQGAPEAFF. Here the CDR3 DNA reads TGTGCCAGCAGCCCTGAGGGACAGGGGGCCCCTGAAGCTTTCTTT.

J is TRBJ2-5 and V is TRBV28, with TRBD1 matching 9 bases. J was trimmed by 4 bases and V by 6 bases; bases with no gene match: 6. The CDR3 has 14 residues. CDR1 and CDR2 (germline): MDHEN, SYDVKM. In nucleotides, the CDR3 is TGTGCCAGCAGGAGGACAGGGGAGGCAGAGACCCAGTACTTC. Its translation is CASRRTGEAETQYF.

V usage is TRBV9 and J usage is TRBJ2-2; D unclear. The CDR3 has 14 residues. Germline V gene sequence: CDR1 SGDLS, CDR2 YYNGEE. V lost 1 base and J 4 bases, leaving 8 bases between the germline ends. CDR3 residues: CASSVSTGTGELFF. The DNA for the CDR3 is TGTGCCAGCAGCGTATCGACTGGCACCGGGGAGCTGTTTTTT.